This TCR beta chain was retrieved from a study of T cell repertoires in ileal Crohn's disease (dated by TCRdb to between 2018 and 2021). With regard to the full study: Median disease duration was about eight years, and about 40% of patients were identified as active smokers at the time of surgery. Surgery was performed for a complication in all patients, with stricturing disease in roughly 60% and penetrating disease in approximately 40%. Postoperative therapy was given to about half of the patients, with thiopurines administered to 11 patients and anti-TNF agents administered to fewer than 20 patients. The TCR repertoire was analysed in under 70 patients with Crohn's disease drawn from a prospective multicentre cohort. The study was conducted in parallel with a multicentre cohort that was designed to identify predictors of early endoscopic recurrence following ileocolonic resection. Endoscopic postoperative recurrence was defined by a Rutgeerts score above i0. A total of approximately 170 mucosal samples from around 57 patients were sequenced, collected from several sites on the surgical specimen as well as at postoperative endoscopy.

General conclusions and limits of the study: Patients who were active smokers at surgery had a significantly higher proportion of clonal expansions than non-smokers (around 26% vs 18%, p=0.02). Endoscopic recurrence was found to be associated with higher high-frequency clone percentages at surgery, and recurrence was observed in all patients with clonality above 26.8% (18/57). Only a subgroup of patients, of unstated size, had mucosal CD4 and CD8 T cells sorted and sequenced. Sorted CD8 T cells carried more high-frequency clones than CD4 T cells, suggesting mucosal expansions were mainly CD8.

There are 16 amino acids in the CDR3, from cysteine to phenylalanine inclusive. The DNA shown is the 48-base CDR3, in frame from base 1. Germline trimming: 1 base from V, 2 bases from J; junction bases outside gene matches: 7. For CDR1 and CDR2, the germline V gene lists SGHTS and YDEGEE. Comments on this clone: No antigen is known for it. No base quality information exists; no much larger clone differs at one position.

Five hundred nanograms of biopsy DNA per sample were submitted for commercial TCRB immunosequencing. A two-step, amplification bias-controlled multiplex PCR was used by Adaptive Biotechnology to amplify CDR3 regions from genomic DNA. In the first PCR, primers covered every V and J gene segment, and in the second PCR, barcodes and Illumina adapters were added. CDR3 libraries were sequenced using an Illumina instrument. In the source study's methods: The analysis used both the pipelines supplied by the vendor and custom analysis of the raw data in R/Bioconductor with R version 3.3.0. Clonality, which ranges from 0 to 1, was calculated as the inverse of the normalised Shannon entropy across all productive clones. High-frequency clones were defined as the repertoire share of the top 100 clones, retaining only clones passing a 95% confidence test. Overlap between samples was measured with the Morisita-Horn index, while repertoire diversity was measured with the Simpson index. TCRdb limited this immuneACCESS table to in-frame rearrangements with V and J called. A share of clones is missing; checked studies link under half to unresolved V genes, and the rest is unexplained. V, J and clone size are taken as reported in that table, and D and trimming were inferred from the DNA itself. Across this sample there are roughly 4,800 clones, with roughly 81% seen only once. The ten top clones hold around 5.7% of the sample.

Adults with ileal or ileocolonic Crohn's disease for whom ileocolonic resection was indicated were considered eligible. Before DNA extraction, whole ileal mucosal biopsies were kept frozen at -80 degrees C. Genomic DNA was extracted from frozen whole biopsies using a TRizol-based method and was quantified with a NanoDrop 2000 spectrophotometer. The sequence is built from TRBV5-8 and TRBJ2-3, and TRBD1 aligns with 7 junction nucleotides. This sequence originates from an adult with Crohn's disease. The sequenced material came from ileal tissue. The CDR3 here reads CASSLWRQGNTDTQYF. The nucleotide sequence is TGTGCCAGCAGCTTGTGGCGACAGGGTAACACAGATACGCAGTATTTT.